This T cell receptor beta chain was retrieved from a study of tumor and adjacent non-tumor tissue in lung cancer. The template was RNA from unsorted bulk tissue. This non-tumor lung sample came from over 3 cm beyond the tumor edge. Comments on this clonotype: A much larger clone lies a single base off, so this may be a read error.

Germline lookup yields CDR1 DFQATT and CDR2 SNEGSKA (reference sequence). This CDR3 has 13 residues. Three rounds of nested PCR, following a modified ARM-PCR protocol, produced the TCRbeta library. TCRdb used MiXCR to reprocess the multiplex PCR reads, holding one entry per CDR3 protein. The sample contains about 110,000 distinct CDR3 sequences, 62% of which appear only once. This clonotype originated in a man in his sixties with non-small cell lung cancer. V gene TRBV20-1 combines with J gene TRBJ2-1; no firm D call. Source material: distant non-tumor lung tissue. The DNA for the CDR3 is TGCAGTGCTAGTGGGGAAACATACAATGGGCAGTTCTTC. Its translation is CSASGETYNGQFF.